This is a list of T cell receptor beta chains from one sample in a study of blood T cell repertoires in COVID-19. Profiling relied on immunoSEQ multiplex PCR, and the TCRdb table lists in-frame clones only, not all of them. The sample carries a few hundred thousand clones, 80% to 90% recorded once. Sequencing was performed on PBMCs or T cells enriched from blood (not recorded which). These receptors originate from a man aged 18 to 29 who had recovered from COVID-19. CDR3s leave out the opening cysteine and the closing phenylalanine or tryptophan. Fields, in order: CDR3 length, D gene, V gene, CDR3 protein. D genes are given only for firm matches.

len: 11; d_gene: -; v_gene: TRBV20-1; CDR3aa: SASEGGDYGYT
len: 14; d_gene: TRBD2; v_gene: TRBV3-1/TRBV3-2; CDR3aa: ASSPTGGTGANVLT
len: 13; d_gene: -; v_gene: TRBV27; CDR3aa: ASSLRGLGYNEQF
len: 14; d_gene: TRBD2; v_gene: TRBV5-1; CDR3aa: ASSSVGLAGTDTQY
len: 14; d_gene: TRBD1; v_gene: TRBV6-5; CDR3aa: ASSYSGTGDWEKLF
len: 11; d_gene: TRBD1; v_gene: TRBV12-3/TRBV12-4; CDR3aa: ASSFSDRDEQY
len: 15; d_gene: TRBD1; v_gene: TRBV5-4; CDR3aa: ASSSRDRGLERETQY
len: 12; d_gene: -; v_gene: TRBV6-5; CDR3aa: ASRVPGLNTEAF
len: 13; d_gene: -; v_gene: TRBV7-9; CDR3aa: ASSSGQTTNEKLF
len: 14; d_gene: TRBD1; v_gene: TRBV5-6; CDR3aa: ASSVGERGLGDTQY
len: 12; d_gene: -; v_gene: TRBV6-4; CDR3aa: ASSSWTVDRGYT
len: 12; d_gene: -; v_gene: TRBV9; CDR3aa: ASSGGSSTDTQY
len: 10; d_gene: -; v_gene: TRBV9; CDR3aa: ASSVTGPRGY
len: 11; d_gene: -; v_gene: TRBV9; CDR3aa: ASRSPNGNTIY
len: 12; d_gene: TRBD1; v_gene: TRBV20-1; CDR3aa: SASVGQGDLKLF
len: 13; d_gene: -; v_gene: TRBV7-8; CDR3aa: ASSSAGSYNSPLH
len: 13; d_gene: TRBD1; v_gene: TRBV6-2/TRBV6-3; CDR3aa: ASSSGQGRNQPQH
len: 12; d_gene: -; v_gene: TRBV7-9; CDR3aa: ASSLYTGQETQY
len: 12; d_gene: TRBD1; v_gene: TRBV6-5; CDR3aa: ATGQGSANEKLF
len: 13; d_gene: TRBD2; v_gene: TRBV5-4; CDR3aa: ASRKAGAAQETQY
len: 13; d_gene: TRBD2; v_gene: TRBV4-2; CDR3aa: ASSQEVSGSYEQY
len: 11; d_gene: -; v_gene: TRBV4-1; CDR3aa: ASSQGAEEKLF
len: 14; d_gene: -; v_gene: TRBV27; CDR3aa: ASGKGVTTGANVLT
len: 10; d_gene: -; v_gene: TRBV18; CDR3aa: ASSGANTEAF
len: 11; d_gene: -; v_gene: TRBV6-5; CDR3aa: ASSYVQAGPQH
len: 12; d_gene: -; v_gene: TRBV10-1; CDR3aa: ASSESGGYNEQF
len: 9; d_gene: -; v_gene: TRBV20-1; CDR3aa: SAPRANEQF
len: 13; d_gene: TRBD2; v_gene: TRBV7-2; CDR3aa: ASSLYTSGLYEQY
len: 11; d_gene: -; v_gene: TRBV3-1/TRBV3-2; CDR3aa: ASSQDAGRGAF
len: 9; d_gene: -; v_gene: TRBV6-5; CDR3aa: ASGGSYEQY
len: 12; d_gene: -; v_gene: TRBV7-9; CDR3aa: ASSRQGIPYEQY
len: 13; d_gene: TRBD1; v_gene: TRBV5-1; CDR3aa: ASSLEQGATGELF
len: 9; d_gene: -; v_gene: TRBV12-3/TRBV12-4; CDR3aa: ASSLGGEQY
len: 13; d_gene: -; v_gene: TRBV7-8; CDR3aa: ASSEAMSQVNEQF
len: 11; d_gene: -; v_gene: TRBV6-5; CDR3aa: ASRVQGNTEAF
len: 10; d_gene: TRBD1; v_gene: TRBV12-5; CDR3aa: ASGPHRGGLF
len: 11; d_gene: -; v_gene: TRBV6-5; CDR3aa: ASSRSASYGYT
len: 13; d_gene: -; v_gene: TRBV14; CDR3aa: ASSQDPGYNSPLH
len: 12; d_gene: TRBD1; v_gene: TRBV4-1; CDR3aa: ASSQDRGYYEQY
len: 12; d_gene: -; v_gene: TRBV11-1; CDR3aa: ASSFSGTQETQY
len: 13; d_gene: -; v_gene: TRBV9; CDR3aa: ASSVGSHLLYEQY
len: 12; d_gene: -; v_gene: TRBV3-1/TRBV3-2; CDR3aa: ASSQYTGTHGYT
len: 11; d_gene: TRBD1; v_gene: TRBV6-6; CDR3aa: ASSLQGAQEAF
len: 14; d_gene: -; v_gene: TRBV5-1; CDR3aa: ASSLKEALAYNEQF
len: 11; d_gene: -; v_gene: TRBV29-1; CDR3aa: SVINQAGNEQF
len: 13; d_gene: -; v_gene: TRBV5-1; CDR3aa: ASSSAGAWGGGYT
len: 12; d_gene: TRBD1; v_gene: TRBV18; CDR3aa: ASSPGQGLQTQY
len: 12; d_gene: -; v_gene: TRBV13; CDR3aa: ASSVGERDQPQH
len: 13; d_gene: TRBD1; v_gene: TRBV28; CDR3aa: ASISLSRGIQPQH
len: 12; d_gene: -; v_gene: TRBV13; CDR3aa: ASSSGRGENIQY
len: 10; d_gene: -; v_gene: TRBV7-9; CDR3aa: ASSLGAYEQY